The 14 T cell receptor beta chains below come from one sample, sequenced in a study of coeliac disease. Sequencing was performed with immunoSEQ multiplex PCR; in TCRdb, only in-frame clones are kept and a portion is missing. Here the sample spans some 4,500 clones, 50% to 70% being singletons. The sample was lamina propria lymphocytes from the gut. These receptors came from a woman aged 70-85 years with celiac disease.

This clone was found a few times. The chain carries TRBV28 and TRBJ2-7, with 7 nucleotides matching TRBD1. The germline gives CDR1 MDHEN, CDR2 SYDVKM. The CDR3 totals 15 residues. The ends lost 4 bases at V and 3 bases at J; junction bases unmatched: 9. CDR3 DNA sequence: TGTGCCAGCAGTTCCCCGGACAGGTGGATCTACGAGCAGTACTTC. Residues: CASSSPDRWIYEQYF.

This clone qualifies as medium-sized. V gene TRBV6-1 combines with J gene TRBJ1-2, with 8 bases matching TRBD1. The CDR3 runs 13 residues. Trimming removed 3 bases from V and 8 bases from J; junction bases left unmatched: 5. CDR1 is MNHNS and CDR2 is SASEGT in the germline V gene. In DNA form, the CDR3 reads TGTGCCAGCAGTGAGCGGACAGGGTACGGCTACACCTTC. Translated: CASSERTGYGYTF.

This chain links TRBV7-9 with TRBJ1-4; D might be TRBD1 (5 bases). V dropped 2 bases and J dropped 4 bases, with 8 bases sitting between them. The CDR3 is made up of 14 amino acids. CDR1 is SEHNR and CDR2 is FQNEAQ in the germline V gene (reference sequence). The CDR3 nucleotides are TGTGCCAGCAGCTTACTGGGGGGTAATGAAAAACTGTTTTTT. Translated, it gives CASSLLGGNEKLFF.

This clone came up a few times. V usage is TRBV29-1 and J usage is TRBJ2-7; D is possibly TRBD1 (6 bases). V dropped 6 bases and J dropped 4 bases, with 16 bases sitting between them. The germline V gene encodes CDR1 SQVTM and CDR2 ANQGSEA. The CDR3 runs 13 residues. CDR3 in amino acids: CSVSSTGSYEQYF. The CDR3 bases are TGCAGCGTCTCCTCGACAGGATCGTACGAGCAGTACTTC.

The chain recombines TRBV30 with TRBJ2-5, with a possible D match to TRBD1 (5 bases). CDR1 and CDR2 from the germline V gene are GTSNPN and SVGIG (reference sequence). This CDR3 has 13 amino acids. Trimming took 0 bases from V and 0 from J, leaving 5 bases between them. This chain's CDR3 is CAWSVQDQETQYF. The CDR3 bases are TGTGCCTGGAGTGTACAGGACCAAGAGACCCAGTACTTC.

This clone has just a few counts. This sequence joins TRBV7-6 and TRBJ2-3, with D perhaps matching TRBD2 (6 bases). V was cut by 3 bases and J by 7 bases, with 20 bases left in between. The CDR3 has 16 residues. CDR1 and CDR2 (germline): SGHVS, FNYEAQ. The CDR3 is CASSLLGGGSDNTQYF. CDR3 sequence (DNA): TGTGCCAGCAGCTTGTTGGGTGGGGGGTCCGACAATACGCAGTATTTT.

This CDR3 is CASSLASTSNEQFF. CDR3 nucleotide sequence: TGCGCCAGCAGCTTGGCCTCGACTAGCAATGAGCAGTTCTTC. The chain joins TRBV5-1 to TRBJ2-1, with D maybe TRBD2 (6 bases). The germline V and J ends were trimmed by 0 bases and 6 bases, with 10 bases remaining between them. This CDR3 region has 14 residues. Germline-derived CDR1 and CDR2 are SGHRS and YFSETQ.

The chain is built from TRBV7-3 and TRBJ2-5; TRBD2 matches at 8 bases. V dropped 3 bases and J dropped 3; count of bases not matched to a gene: 6. The CDR3 contains 15 residues. The germline V gene encodes CDR1 SGHTA and CDR2 FQGTGA. The CDR3 coding sequence is TGTGCCAGCAGCTTCGGCGGGGGGCAGAAAGAGACCCAGTACTTC. Translated: CASSFGGGQKETQYF.

This chain links TRBV2 with TRBJ2-6; D gene uncertain. This CDR3 has 15 residues. The germline CDR1 and CDR2 sequences are SNHLY and FYNNEI. Trimming removed 6 bases from V and 0 bases from J, with 9 bases in between. CDR3 nucleotide sequence: TGTGCCAGCAGAGAATGGGCCTCTGGGGCCAACGTCCTGACTTTC. Translation: CASREWASGANVLTF. The full variable domain, in which reference TRBV2 and TRBJ2-6 provide the parts outside the CDR3, is EPEVTQTPSHQVTQMGQEVILRCVPISNHLYFYWYRQILGQKVEFLVSFYNNEISEKSEIFDDQFSVERPDGSNFTLKIRSTKLEDSAMYFCASREWASGANVLTFGAGSRLTVL.

This clone is labeled large. The chain carries TRBV5-6 and TRBJ1-1; perhaps TRBD1 as D (5 bases). Germline V gene lookup returns CDR1 SGHDT and CDR2 YYEEEE. CDR3 length: 13 residues. Between the trimmed V and J ends, which lost 4 bases and 2 bases, there was a span of 9 bases. CDR3: CASSGDFNTEAFF. In DNA form, the CDR3 reads TGTGCCAGCAGCGGGGACTTTAACACTGAAGCTTTCTTT.

This clone showed up just a few times. This chain links TRBV11-1 with TRBJ2-7; D gene uncertain. Trimming pared 5 bases from V and 6 bases from J, leaving 14 bases between. The CDR3 runs to 13 residues. CDR1 and CDR2 (germline): SGHAT, FQDESV (reference sequence). This CDR3 is CASSPSTGGEQYF. CDR3 nucleotide sequence: TGTGCCAGCAGCCCAAGCACGGGTGGCGAGCAGTACTTC.

This chain uses TRBV6-1 with TRBJ1-5; 10 nucleotides line up with TRBD1. The germline gives CDR1 MNHNS, CDR2 SASEGT. V lost 4 bases to trimming and J lost 7 bases; unmatched junction nucleotides: 4. The CDR3 consists of 14 residues. The CDR3 loop reads CASSGQGAVQPQHF. DNA of the CDR3: TGTGCCAGCAGTGGACAGGGGGCAGTCCAGCCCCAGCATTTT.

The chain joins TRBV27 to TRBJ2-5, with 9 bases lining up with TRBD2. With V trimmed by 3 bases and J by 3 bases, 11 bases remained unmatched. From germline, CDR1 is MNHEY and CDR2 SMNVEV (reference sequence). The CDR3 sequence is 17 residues long. The CDR3 DNA reads as TGTGCCAGCAGTTTCCGGGCTTATTTAGCGGGGGAAGAGACCCAGTACTTC. Amino acid sequence: CASSFRAYLAGEETQYF.

The V call is TRBV28, the J call TRBJ2-5, with 9 bases identical to TRBD2. V lost 6 bases to trimming and J lost 7 bases; unmatched junction nucleotides: 9. The CDR3 extends over 14 amino acids. Germline V lookup: CDR1 MDHEN, CDR2 SYDVKM. CDR3 coding DNA: TGTGCCAGCAGCCCCCGACTAGCGGACGTGACCCAGTACTTC. Encoded protein: CASSPRLADVTQYF.